This entry describes one T cell receptor beta chain. The data originate from a study of T cell changes during pregnancy in multiple sclerosis. Data came from immunoSEQ multiplex PCR; TCRdb stores just in-frame clones and leaves some out. The sample has about 40,000 clones, 91% seen once. CDR3 size: 16 residues. V was cut by 2 bases and J by 2 bases, with 13 bases left in between. Germline values: CDR1 MGHDK, CDR2 SYGVNS. The source is a female donor with multiple sclerosis, enrolled in a pregnancy study. Sequenced material: CD8+ T cells from peripheral blood mononuclear cells, taken before pregnancy. The V gene is TRBV25-1, the J gene TRBJ2-1, with D perhaps matching TRBD2 (5 bases). The CDR3 region has the DNA TGTGCCAGCAGTGAAGGTAGGAGGTCCCCCTACAATGAGCAGTTCTTC. It yields the protein CASSEGRRSPYNEQFF.